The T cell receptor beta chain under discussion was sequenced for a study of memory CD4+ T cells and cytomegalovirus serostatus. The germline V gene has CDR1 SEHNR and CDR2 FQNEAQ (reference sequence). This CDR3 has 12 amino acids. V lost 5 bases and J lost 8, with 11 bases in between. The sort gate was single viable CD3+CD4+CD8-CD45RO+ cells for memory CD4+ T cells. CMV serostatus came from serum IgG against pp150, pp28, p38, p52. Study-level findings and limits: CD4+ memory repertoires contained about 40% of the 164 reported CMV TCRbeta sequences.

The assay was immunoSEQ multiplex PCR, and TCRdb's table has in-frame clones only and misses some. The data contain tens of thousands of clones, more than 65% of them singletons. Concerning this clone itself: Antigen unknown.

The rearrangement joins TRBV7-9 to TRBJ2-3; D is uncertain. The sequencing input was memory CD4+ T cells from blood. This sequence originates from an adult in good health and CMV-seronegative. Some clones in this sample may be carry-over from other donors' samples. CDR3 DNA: TGTGCCAGCAGCCCACAAACCCCTACGCAGTATTTT. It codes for CASSPQTPTQYF.